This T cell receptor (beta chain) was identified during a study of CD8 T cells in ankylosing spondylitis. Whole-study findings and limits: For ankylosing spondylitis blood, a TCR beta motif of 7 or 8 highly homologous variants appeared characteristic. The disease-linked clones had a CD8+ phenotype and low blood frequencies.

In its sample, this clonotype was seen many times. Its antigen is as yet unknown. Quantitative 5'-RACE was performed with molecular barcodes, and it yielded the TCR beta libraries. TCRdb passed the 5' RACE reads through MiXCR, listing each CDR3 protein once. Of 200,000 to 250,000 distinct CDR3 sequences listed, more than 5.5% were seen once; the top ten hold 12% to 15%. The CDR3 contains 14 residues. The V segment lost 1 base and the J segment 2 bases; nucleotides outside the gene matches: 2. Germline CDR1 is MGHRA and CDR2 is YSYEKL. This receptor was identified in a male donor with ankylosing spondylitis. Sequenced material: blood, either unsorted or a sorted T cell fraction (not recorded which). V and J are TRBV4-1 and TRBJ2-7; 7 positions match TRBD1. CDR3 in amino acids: CASSQGDRTYEQYF. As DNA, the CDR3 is TGCGCCAGCAGCCAAGGGGACAGAACCTACGAGCAGTACTTC.